The rows below give T cell receptor beta chains drawn from one sample of a study of blood T cell repertoires in COVID-19. Sequencing used immunoSEQ multiplex PCR; TCRdb keeps in-frame clones, though not all of them. Here the sample spans about 70,000 clones, roughly 84% being singletons. The sample was peripheral blood. These receptors all come from a young woman with acute or convalescent COVID-19. Each CDR3 is given with its conserved first and last residue. The order of the fields is clone size, V gene, D gene, J gene, CDR3 DNA, CDR3 protein. The D gene is left open where the match is weak. Clone size is stated in some rows and not others, as once, few, many or a class when expanded.

size: -; V: TRBV28; D: TRBD1; J: TRBJ2-7; DNA: TGTGCCAGCAGTTTACGGGACAGAGGGGGCCGGCAGTACTTC; CDR3: CASSLRDRGGRQYF
size: -; V: TRBV6-5; D: -; J: TRBJ2-5; DNA: TGTGCCAGCACCCAGGAGGAGGGGCGGGAGACCCAGTACTTC; CDR3: CASTQEEGRETQYF
size: -; V: TRBV7-2; D: -; J: TRBJ2-2; DNA: TGTGCCAGCAGCTTAGCGGGGCAAGGGTACACCGGGGAGCTGTTTTTT; CDR3: CASSLAGQGYTGELFF
size: -; V: TRBV15; D: TRBD2; J: TRBJ2-3; DNA: TGTGCCACCAGCAGAGAGTGGGGGGGAACAGATACGCAGTATTTT; CDR3: CATSREWGGTDTQYF
size: -; V: TRBV28; D: -; J: TRBJ1-1; DNA: TGTGCCAGCAGTTTCACCCGGGACACCCCAGCTTTCTTT; CDR3: CASSFTRDTPAFF
size: -; V: TRBV18; D: -; J: TRBJ2-7; DNA: TGTGCCAGCTCCACCGGGACTGCCTCCTACGAGCAGTACTTC; CDR3: CASSTGTASYEQYF
size: -; V: TRBV28; D: -; J: TRBJ1-5; DNA: TGTGCCAGCAGTTTATTGACAGCGTATGATAGCAATCAGCCCCAGCATTTT; CDR3: CASSLLTAYDSNQPQHF
size: -; V: TRBV5-6; D: TRBD1; J: TRBJ1-5; DNA: TGTGCCAGCAGCCGTAGACAGGGGAGCCAGCCCCAGCATTTT; CDR3: CASSRRQGSQPQHF
size: -; V: TRBV15; D: -; J: TRBJ2-2; DNA: TGTGCCACCAGCAGAGCCACTAGTGCCGGGGACGGGGAGCTGTTTTTT; CDR3: CATSRATSAGDGELFF
size: -; V: TRBV5-4; D: -; J: TRBJ2-5; DNA: TGTGCCAGCAGCTTGCGACAGGTAAACCGGAAAGAGACCCAGTACTTC; CDR3: CASSLRQVNRKETQYF
size: -; V: TRBV7-9; D: -; J: TRBJ2-1; DNA: TGTGCCAGCAGCTCAGAGCGGTCCAATGAGCAGTTCTTC; CDR3: CASSSERSNEQFF
size: once; V: TRBV7-2; D: TRBD1; J: TRBJ2-7; DNA: TGTGCCAGCAGCTTTTATGAGGGGGCGCACGAGCAGTACTTC; CDR3: CASSFYEGAHEQYF
size: large; V: TRBV27; D: TRBD1; J: TRBJ1-6; DNA: TGTGCCAGCAGCATACAGGGGCAGTTGAATTCACCCCTCCACTTT; CDR3: CASSIQGQLNSPLHF
size: -; V: TRBV7-6; D: -; J: TRBJ2-5; DNA: TGTGCCAGCAGGGCGGGAGAGACCCAGTACTTC; CDR3: CASRAGETQYF
size: -; V: TRBV7-8; D: TRBD1; J: TRBJ1-6; DNA: TGTGCCAGCAGCCCTACTCCAGGGGGCAATTATAATTCACCCCTCCACTTT; CDR3: CASSPTPGGNYNSPLHF
size: -; V: TRBV12-3/TRBV12-4; D: -; J: TRBJ2-7; DNA: TGTGCCAGCAGTTCTAACTCCTACGAGCAGTACTTC; CDR3: CASSSNSYEQYF
size: once; V: TRBV6-2/TRBV6-3; D: -; J: TRBJ2-7; DNA: TGTGCCAGCAGTTCAGGGTATGGGATCCTCCCCTACGAGCAGTACTTC; CDR3: CASSSGYGILPYEQYF
size: -; V: TRBV10-2; D: -; J: TRBJ2-7; DNA: TGCGCCAGCATTAGAGGTGACCAGCAGTACTTC; CDR3: CASIRGDQQYF
size: once; V: TRBV7-8; D: TRBD2; J: TRBJ2-1; DNA: TGTGCCAGCAGCTTACGCAGGACTAGCGAGACCAATGAGCAGTTCTTC; CDR3: CASSLRRTSETNEQFF
size: -; V: TRBV23-1; D: -; J: TRBJ2-1; DNA: TGCGCCAGCAGTCAGCAGGGGCGTAGGAGTGTGCGGAATTACAATGAGCAGTTCTTC; CDR3: CASSQQGRRSVRNYNEQFF
size: few; V: TRBV6-2/TRBV6-3; D: TRBD2; J: TRBJ2-1; DNA: TGTGCCAGCAGTTACTCGGTCAGGGAACTAGCGGGACGACGCAATGAGCAGTTCTTC; CDR3: CASSYSVRELAGRRNEQFF
size: -; V: TRBV28; D: TRBD2; J: TRBJ2-1; DNA: TGTGCCAGCAGTCACCGGGGGGGCATTTGGAATGAGCAGTTCTTC; CDR3: CASSHRGGIWNEQFF
size: -; V: TRBV4-3; D: TRBD1; J: TRBJ1-1; DNA: TGCGCCAGCAGCCCTGGGACAGCCCCCCGGGGTGGGGACACTGAAGCTTTCTTT; CDR3: CASSPGTAPRGGDTEAFF